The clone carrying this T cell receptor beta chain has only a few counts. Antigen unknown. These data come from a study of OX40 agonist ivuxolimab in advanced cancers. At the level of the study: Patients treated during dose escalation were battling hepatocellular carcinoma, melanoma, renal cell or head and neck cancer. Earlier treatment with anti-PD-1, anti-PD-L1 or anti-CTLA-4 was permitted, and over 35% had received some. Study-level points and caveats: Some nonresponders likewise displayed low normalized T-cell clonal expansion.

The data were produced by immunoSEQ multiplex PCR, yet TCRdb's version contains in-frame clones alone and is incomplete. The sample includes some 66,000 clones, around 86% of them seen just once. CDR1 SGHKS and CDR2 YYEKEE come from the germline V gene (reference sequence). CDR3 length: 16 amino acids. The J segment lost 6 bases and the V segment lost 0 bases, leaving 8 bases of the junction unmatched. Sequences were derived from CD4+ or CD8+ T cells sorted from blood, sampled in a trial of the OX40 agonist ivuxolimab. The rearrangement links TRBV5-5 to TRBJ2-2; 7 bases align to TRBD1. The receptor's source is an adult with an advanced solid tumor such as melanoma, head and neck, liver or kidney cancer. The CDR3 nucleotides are TGTGCCAGCAGCTTGGAATACTCAGGGACAGCCGGGGAGCTGTTTTTT. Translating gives CASSLEYSGTAGELFF.